What follows describes a single TCR beta chain. V lost 5 bases to trimming and J lost 4 bases, with 18 bases between them. Germline V gene sequence: CDR1 MNHEY, CDR2 SMNVEV (reference sequence). CDR3 length: 15 amino acids. Clones were read by immunoSEQ multiplex PCR, and TCRdb kept only the in-frame ones, dropping some. The sample shows about 750,000 clones, 80% to 95% of them seen only once. This sample is part of a study of shared clonotypes between healthy human individuals. Naive CD8 cells lacked CD45RO and underwent positive selection for CCR7, leaving out terminally differentiated effector memory CD45RA+ cells.

The sequence came from a man aged 25-45 years in good health. Specimen: naive CD8+ T cells sorted from blood. The chain couples TRBV27 to TRBJ2-7; D remains unclear. The CDR3 is CASSPYFGEGYEQYF. The CDR3, as DNA: TGTGCCAGCAGTCCATACTTTGGCGAAGGGTACGAGCAGTACTTC.